Listed below are T cell receptor beta chains from one sample, sequenced in a study of blood T cell repertoires in COVID-19. Profiling relied on immunoSEQ multiplex PCR, and the TCRdb table lists in-frame clones only, not all of them. The top ten hold about 2.5% of the sample, which has roughly 72,000 clones, 85% to 90% seen once. Sequencing was performed on peripheral blood. These receptors were obtained from a human donor in a cohort sampled during active COVID-19. The CDR3 runs from the conserved cysteine through the conserved F or W. Each record gives: J gene, V gene, CDR3 length, clone size, D gene, CDR3 protein, CDR3 DNA. D genes are given only for firm matches. Clone size is given for some rows only: seen once, a few or many times, or a class if the clone is expanded.

TRBJ2-1,TRBV20-1,14,-,TRBD2,CSASPPGGAYEQFF,TGCAGTGCTAGTCCCCCCGGGGGGGCATACGAGCAGTTCTTC
TRBJ2-3,TRBV6-6,18,-,TRBD1,CASSLRTGGLTSTDTQYF,TGTGCCAGCAGTCTGAGGACAGGGGGTTTAACTAGCACAGATACGCAGTATTTT
TRBJ2-1,TRBV20-1,15,-,TRBD2,CSASRASGVYNEQFF,TGCAGTGCTAGTAGGGCTAGCGGGGTTTACAATGAGCAGTTCTTC
TRBJ2-7,TRBV9,14,once,-,CASSVGTGVYEQYF,TGTGCCAGCAGCGTTGGGACGGGAGTTTACGAGCAGTACTTC
TRBJ2-5,TRBV19,14,-,TRBD2,CASSPQVGRETQYF,TGTGCCAGTAGTCCCCAAGTCGGGAGGGAGACCCAGTACTTC
TRBJ1-1,TRBV5-1,16,-,TRBD1,CASSLATGTGNTEAFF,TGCGCCAGCAGCTTGGCTACCGGGACAGGGAACACTGAAGCTTTCTTT
TRBJ2-1,TRBV7-9,15,-,TRBD2,CASSLRPGGFNEQFF,TGTGCCAGCAGCTTAAGGCCGGGAGGGTTCAATGAGCAGTTCTTC
TRBJ1-1,TRBV5-1,14,-,-,CASSPRVKDTEAFF,TGCGCCAGTAGCCCCAGGGTGAAGGACACTGAAGCTTTCTTT
TRBJ2-7,TRBV9,16,-,TRBD1,CASSVAPTGGADEQYF,TGTGCCAGCAGCGTAGCCCCGACAGGGGGCGCCGACGAGCAGTACTTC
TRBJ1-4,TRBV27,15,-,-,CASSSDRTANEKLFF,TGTGCCAGCAGCTCTGACAGAACAGCTAATGAAAAACTGTTTTTT
TRBJ1-3,TRBV4-3,14,-,-,CASSQEQLGNTIYF,TGCGCCAGCAGCCAAGAACAGCTTGGAAACACCATATATTTT
TRBJ2-2,TRBV28,13,few,-,CACGQRHTGELFF,TGTGCCTGCGGACAGAGACACACCGGGGAGCTGTTTTTT
TRBJ1-6,TRBV9,14,-,-,CASSEQGGNSPLHF,TGTGCCAGCAGCGAACAGGGTGGGAATTCACCCCTCCACTTT
TRBJ1-1,TRBV5-1,15,-,-,CASSLPGTWNTEAFF,TGCGCCAGCAGCCTTCCAGGGACATGGAACACTGAAGCTTTCTTT
TRBJ2-7,TRBV7-9,13,once,-,CASSRSGDNEQYF,TGTGCCAGCAGCCGTAGCGGCGACAACGAGCAGTACTTC
TRBJ1-6,TRBV27,15,once,-,CASSLGGRNNSPLHF,TGTGCCAGCAGTTTGGGGGGGAGGAATAATTCACCCCTCCACTTT
TRBJ1-1,TRBV6-2/TRBV6-3,14,-,TRBD1,CASSSQGARTEAFF,TGTGCCAGCAGTTCTCAGGGGGCCAGGACTGAAGCTTTCTTT